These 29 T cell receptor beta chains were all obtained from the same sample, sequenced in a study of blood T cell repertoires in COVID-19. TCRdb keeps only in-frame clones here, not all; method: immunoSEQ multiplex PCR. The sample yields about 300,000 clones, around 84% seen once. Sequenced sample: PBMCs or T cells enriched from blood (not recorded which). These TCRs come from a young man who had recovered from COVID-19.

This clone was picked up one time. Here the CDR3 reads CASSVRDRAPQQYF. CDR3 in DNA: TGTGCCAGCAGCGTCCGGGACAGGGCCCCCCAGCAGTACTTC. This chain uses TRBV5-5 with TRBJ2-7; TRBD1 aligns across 9 bases. Per the germline V gene, CDR1 is SGHKS and CDR2 is YYEKEE (reference sequence). This CDR3 comprises 14 residues. After removal of 4 bases from V and 8 bases from J, the junction contained 10 bases not matched to a gene. Combining the CDR3 with reference TRBV5-5 and TRBJ2-7 gives the whole variable domain DAGVTQSPTHLIKTRGQQVTLRCSPISGHKSVSWYQQVLGQGPQFIFQYYEKEERGRGNFPDRFSARQFPNYSSELNVNALLLGDSALYLCASSVRDRAPQQYFGPGTRLTVT.

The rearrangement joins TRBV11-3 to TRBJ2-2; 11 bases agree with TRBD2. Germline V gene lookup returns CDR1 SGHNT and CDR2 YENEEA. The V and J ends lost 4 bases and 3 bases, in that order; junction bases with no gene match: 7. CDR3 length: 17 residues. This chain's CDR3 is CASSCRLLAGDTGELFF. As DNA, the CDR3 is TGTGCCAGCAGCTGCAGGTTACTAGCGGGAGACACCGGGGAGCTGTTTTTT.

The CDR3 DNA follows: TGCGCCAGCAGTGAGTCGGGGGGACTAGTCTGGTCTAGCTCCTACGAGCAGTACTTC. It translates to CASSESGGLVWSSSYEQYF. The chain is built from TRBV10-2 and TRBJ2-7; 8 bases match TRBD2. Trimming cost V 0 bases and J 0 bases; bases outside gene matches: 13. From germline, CDR1 is WSHSY and CDR2 SAAADI. The CDR3 is 19 amino acids.

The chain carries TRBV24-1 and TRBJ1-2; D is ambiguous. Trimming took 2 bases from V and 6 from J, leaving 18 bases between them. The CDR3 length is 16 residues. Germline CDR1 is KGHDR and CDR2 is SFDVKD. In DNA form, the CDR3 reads TGTGCCACCAGTGATTCGACCTCGGTACGGGAAGATGGCTACACCTTC. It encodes CATSDSTSVREDGYTF.

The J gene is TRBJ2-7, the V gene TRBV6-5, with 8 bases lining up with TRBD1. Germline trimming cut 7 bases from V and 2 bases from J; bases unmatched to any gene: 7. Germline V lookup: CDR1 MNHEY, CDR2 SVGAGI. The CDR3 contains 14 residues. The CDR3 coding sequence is TGTGCCAGCAAGGTTACAGGGGGAGCCTACGAGCAGTACTTC. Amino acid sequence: CASKVTGGAYEQYF.

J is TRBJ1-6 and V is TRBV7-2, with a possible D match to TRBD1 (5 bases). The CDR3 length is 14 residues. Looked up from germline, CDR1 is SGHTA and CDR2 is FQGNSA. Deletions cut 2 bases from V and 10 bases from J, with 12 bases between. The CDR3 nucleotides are TGTGCCAGCAGCTTATGGCAGGGTGGCTCACCCCTCCACTTT. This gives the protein CASSLWQGGSPLHF.

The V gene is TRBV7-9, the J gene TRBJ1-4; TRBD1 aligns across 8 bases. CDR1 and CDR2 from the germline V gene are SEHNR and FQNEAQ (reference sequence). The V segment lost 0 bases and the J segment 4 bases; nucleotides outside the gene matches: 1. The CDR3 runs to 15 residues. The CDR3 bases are TGTGCCAGCAGCTTAGCGACAGGGGATAATGAAAAACTGTTTTTT. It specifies CASSLATGDNEKLFF.

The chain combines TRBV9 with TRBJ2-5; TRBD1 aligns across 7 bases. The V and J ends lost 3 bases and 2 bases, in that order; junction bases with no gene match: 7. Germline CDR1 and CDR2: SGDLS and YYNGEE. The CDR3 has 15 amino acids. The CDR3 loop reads CASSGRGTGQETQYF. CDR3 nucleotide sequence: TGTGCCAGCAGCGGCAGGGGGACGGGGCAAGAGACCCAGTACTTC.

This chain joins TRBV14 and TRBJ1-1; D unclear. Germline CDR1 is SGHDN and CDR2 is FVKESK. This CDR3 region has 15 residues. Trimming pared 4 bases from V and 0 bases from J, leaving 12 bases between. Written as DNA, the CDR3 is TGTGCCAGCAGCCCTCTGGGCAGTTTGAACACTGAAGCTTTCTTT. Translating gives CASSPLGSLNTEAFF.

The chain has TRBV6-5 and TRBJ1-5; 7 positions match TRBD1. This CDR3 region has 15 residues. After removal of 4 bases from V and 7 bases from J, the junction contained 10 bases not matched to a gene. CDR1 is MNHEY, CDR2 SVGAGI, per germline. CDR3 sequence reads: CASSLRTGTSQPQHF. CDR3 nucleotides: TGTGCCAGCAGTTTACGGACAGGAACTAGCCAGCCCCAGCATTTT.

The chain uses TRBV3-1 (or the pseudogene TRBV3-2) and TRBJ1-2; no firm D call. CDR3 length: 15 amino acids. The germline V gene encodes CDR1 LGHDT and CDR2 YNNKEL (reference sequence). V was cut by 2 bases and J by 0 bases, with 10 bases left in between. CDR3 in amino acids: CASSQMTGANYGYTF. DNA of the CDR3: TGTGCCAGCAGCCAAATGACGGGAGCTAACTATGGCTACACCTTC.

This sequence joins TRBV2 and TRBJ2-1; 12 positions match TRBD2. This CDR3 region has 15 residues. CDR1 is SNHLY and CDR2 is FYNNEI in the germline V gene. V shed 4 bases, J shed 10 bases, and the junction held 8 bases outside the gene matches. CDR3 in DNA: TGTGCCAGCAGTGCGGTCCGGCTAGCGGGGGGGGAGCAGTTCTTC. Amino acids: CASSAVRLAGGEQFF.

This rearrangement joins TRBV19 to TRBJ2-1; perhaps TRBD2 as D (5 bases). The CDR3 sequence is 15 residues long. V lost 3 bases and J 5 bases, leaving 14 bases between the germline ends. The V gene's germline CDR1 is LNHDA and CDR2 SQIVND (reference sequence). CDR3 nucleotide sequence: TGTGCCAGTAGTATCGAACGGACCGGGAACAATGAGCAGTTCTTC. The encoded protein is CASSIERTGNNEQFF.

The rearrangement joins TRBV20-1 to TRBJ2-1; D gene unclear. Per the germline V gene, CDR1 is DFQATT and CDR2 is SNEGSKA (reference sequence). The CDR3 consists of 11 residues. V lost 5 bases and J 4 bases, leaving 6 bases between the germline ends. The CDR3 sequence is CSAPPYNEQFF. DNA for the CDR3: TGCAGTGCTCCCCCATACAATGAGCAGTTCTTC.

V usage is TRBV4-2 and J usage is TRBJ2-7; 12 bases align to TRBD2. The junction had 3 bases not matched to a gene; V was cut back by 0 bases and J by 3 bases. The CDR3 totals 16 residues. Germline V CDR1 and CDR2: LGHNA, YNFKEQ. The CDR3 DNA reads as TGTGCCAGCAGCCAAGAAGTGACTAGCGGGAGCTACGAGCAGTACTTC. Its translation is CASSQEVTSGSYEQYF.

The CDR3 is CASSLAGVSSPLHF. The DNA of the CDR3 is TGTGCCAGCTCACTGGCAGGGGTGAGTTCACCCCTCCACTTT. The rearrangement uses TRBV18 and TRBJ1-6; TRBD1 is a possible D gene (6 bases). Trimming took off 4 bases at V and 9 bases at J, with 13 bases between the two ends. There are 14 residues in the CDR3. Germline V gene lookup returns CDR1 KGHSH and CDR2 LQKENI.

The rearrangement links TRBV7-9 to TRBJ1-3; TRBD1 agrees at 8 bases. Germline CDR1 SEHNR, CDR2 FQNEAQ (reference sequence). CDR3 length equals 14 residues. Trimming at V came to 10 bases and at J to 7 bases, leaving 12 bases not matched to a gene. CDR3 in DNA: TGTGCCACGCGAGAGACAGGGGAAGGGAACACCATATATTTT. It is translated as CATRETGEGNTIYF.

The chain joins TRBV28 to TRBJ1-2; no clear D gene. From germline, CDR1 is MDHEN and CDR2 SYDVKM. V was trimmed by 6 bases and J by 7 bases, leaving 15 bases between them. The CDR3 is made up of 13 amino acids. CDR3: CASRLPTAGGYTF. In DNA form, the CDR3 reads TGTGCCAGCAGACTCCCTACTGCGGGTGGCTACACCTTC.

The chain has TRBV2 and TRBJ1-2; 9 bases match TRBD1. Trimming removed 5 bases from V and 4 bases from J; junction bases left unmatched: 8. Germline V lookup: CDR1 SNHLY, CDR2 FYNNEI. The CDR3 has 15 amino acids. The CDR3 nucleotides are TGTGCCAGCAGTCATACCGGGACAGGGTCCTATGGCTACACCTTC. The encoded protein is CASSHTGTGSYGYTF.

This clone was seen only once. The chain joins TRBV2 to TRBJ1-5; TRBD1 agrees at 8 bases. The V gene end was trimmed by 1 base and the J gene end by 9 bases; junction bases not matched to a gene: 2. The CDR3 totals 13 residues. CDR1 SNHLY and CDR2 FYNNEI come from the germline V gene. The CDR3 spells CASSEGTGPPQHF. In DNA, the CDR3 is TGTGCCAGCAGTGAAGGGACAGGGCCGCCCCAGCATTTT.

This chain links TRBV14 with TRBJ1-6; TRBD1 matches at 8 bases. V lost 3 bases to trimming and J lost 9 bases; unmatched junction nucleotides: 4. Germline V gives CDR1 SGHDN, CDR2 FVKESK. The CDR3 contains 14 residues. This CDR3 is CASSQTGVTSPLHF. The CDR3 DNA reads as TGTGCCAGCAGCCAGACAGGGGTAACTTCACCCCTCCACTTT.

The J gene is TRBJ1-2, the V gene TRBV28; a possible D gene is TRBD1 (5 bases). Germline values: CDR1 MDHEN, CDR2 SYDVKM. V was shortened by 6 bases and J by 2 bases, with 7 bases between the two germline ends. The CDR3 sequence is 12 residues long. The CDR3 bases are TGTGCCAGCAGGTACAGGAACTATGGCTACACCTTC. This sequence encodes CASRYRNYGYTF.

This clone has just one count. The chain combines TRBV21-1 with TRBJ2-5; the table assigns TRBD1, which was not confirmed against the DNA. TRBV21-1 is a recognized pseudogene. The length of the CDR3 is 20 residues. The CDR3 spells CASSKEQAGQGPLTQETQYF. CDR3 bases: TGTGCCAGCAGCAAAGAACAGGCAGGACAGGGTCCCCTCACCCAAGAGACCCAGTACTTC.

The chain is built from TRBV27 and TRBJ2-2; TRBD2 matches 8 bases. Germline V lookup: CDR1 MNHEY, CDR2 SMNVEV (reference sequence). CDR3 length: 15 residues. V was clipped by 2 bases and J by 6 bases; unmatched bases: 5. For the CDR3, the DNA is TGTGCCAGCAGTTTAGTCGGGGGGGTCCCCGGGGAGCTGTTTTTT. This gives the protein CASSLVGGVPGELFF.

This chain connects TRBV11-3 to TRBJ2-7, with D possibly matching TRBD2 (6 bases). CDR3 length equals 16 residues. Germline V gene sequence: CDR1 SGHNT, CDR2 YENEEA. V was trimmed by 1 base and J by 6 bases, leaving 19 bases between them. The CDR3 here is CASSLAAGPKLSEQYF. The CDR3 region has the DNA TGTGCCAGCAGCTTAGCCGCGGGACCGAAGCTTAGCGAGCAGTACTTC. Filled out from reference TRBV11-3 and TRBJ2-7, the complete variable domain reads EAGVVQSPRYKIIEKKQPVAFWCNPISGHNTLYWYLQNLGQGPELLIRYENEEAVDDSQLPKDRFSAERLKGVDSTLKIQPAELGDSAVYLCASSLAAGPKLSEQYFGPGTRLTVT.

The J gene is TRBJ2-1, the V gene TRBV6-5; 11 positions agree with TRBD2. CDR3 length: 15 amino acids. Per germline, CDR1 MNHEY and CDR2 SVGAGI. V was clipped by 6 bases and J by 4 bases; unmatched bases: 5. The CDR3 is CASRRLAGQYNEQFF. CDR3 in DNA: TGTGCCAGCAGACGACTAGCGGGGCAATACAATGAGCAGTTCTTC.

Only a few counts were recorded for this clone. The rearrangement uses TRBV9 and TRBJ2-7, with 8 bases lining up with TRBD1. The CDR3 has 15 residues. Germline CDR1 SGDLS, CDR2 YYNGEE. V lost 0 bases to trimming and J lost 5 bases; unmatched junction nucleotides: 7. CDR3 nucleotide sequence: TGTGCCAGCAGCGTAGTTCAGGGGGCGCTTGACGAGCAGTACTTC. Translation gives CASSVVQGALDEQYF.

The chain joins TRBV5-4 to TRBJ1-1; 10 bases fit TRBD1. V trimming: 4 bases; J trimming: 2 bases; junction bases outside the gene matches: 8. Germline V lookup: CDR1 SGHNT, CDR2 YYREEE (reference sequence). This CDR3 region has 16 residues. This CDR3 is CASSAGTGAGNTEAFF. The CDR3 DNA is TGTGCCAGCAGCGCTGGGACAGGGGCGGGAAACACTGAAGCTTTCTTT. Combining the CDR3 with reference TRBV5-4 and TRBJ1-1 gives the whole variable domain ETGVTQSPTHLIKTRGQQVTLRCSSQSGHNTVSWYQQALGQGPQFIFQYYREEENGRGNFPPRFSGLQFPNYSSELNVNALELDDSALYLCASSAGTGAGNTEAFFGQGTRLTVV.

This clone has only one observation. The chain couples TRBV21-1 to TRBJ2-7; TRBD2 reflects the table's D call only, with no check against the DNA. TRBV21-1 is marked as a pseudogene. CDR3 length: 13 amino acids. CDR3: CASSKVRGDEQYF. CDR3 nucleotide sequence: TGTGCCAGCAGCAAAGTACGGGGGGACGAGCAGTACTTC.